Here is one T cell receptor beta chain with its context. These data are taken from a study of blood T cell repertoires in COVID-19. Study-wide background: Specimens from acute and convalescent COVID-19 originated in the United States, Italy and Spain. T cells, B-cell-depleted T cells, or PBMCs supplied cDNA or gDNA.

V shed 0 bases and J shed 5 bases, with 9 bases lying between them. CDR3 length: 14 amino acids. Germline V gives CDR1 SGHRS, CDR2 YFSETQ. Per the study methods: Estimation of nucleated cell counts was performed using reference gene primer amplification. TCRdb keeps only in-frame clones here, not all; method: immunoSEQ multiplex PCR. V, J and clone size are taken as reported in that table, and D and trimming were inferred from the DNA itself. This table has about 44,000 clones, around 82% appearing once. The rearrangement uses TRBV5-1 and TRBJ2-1; D perhaps matches TRBD1 (6 bases). The origin of this receptor is a woman in her 70s with acute or convalescent COVID-19. Sequencing used peripheral blood. CDR3 in amino acids: CASSLDGGHNEQFF. The DNA for the CDR3 is TGCGCCAGCAGCTTGGATGGGGGCCACAATGAGCAGTTCTTC.